The T cell receptor (beta chain) described here comes from a study of cytomegalovirus exposure and HLA in healthy donors (dated by TCRdb to the late 2010s). As for the study more broadly: An earlier analysis of roughly 500 of the donors reported roughly 300 Gb of sequence data and 100 million to 140 million unique TCR beta sequences from 150 million to 200 million T cells. An early release covering roughly 580 HLA-typed donors comprised 250 to 350 gigabases of sequencing data and tens of millions of unique TCR sequences. Among the approximately 420 genotyped donors, approximately 82% belonged to the genetic ancestry cluster associated with self-reported Caucasian donors. The study aimed to test whether signatures of past pathogen exposure could be identified by cataloging public T cell receptors. The study profiled the T cell repertoires of 500 to 800 subjects by immunosequencing and related them to cytomegalovirus serostatus. In addition to the first cohort of around 670 subjects, a separate validation cohort of about 120 different subjects was used. To predict cytomegalovirus infection status, the study brought together high-throughput TCR immunosequencing, statistical association of individual TCRs with disease status, and machine learning. A later analysis re-examined previously published TCR beta repertoires from hundreds of donors and added high-resolution HLA genotyping to investigate patterns of TCR occurrence. The later analysis used no new phenotypic data to find candidate immune exposures, relying instead on TCR beta sequences and their occurrence across donors. In an earlier analysis of 550 to 700 of the donors, high-throughput TCR beta sequencing was used to judge whether each TCR beta V gene segment behaved as functional or pseudogenic. Donor age, sex, ethnicity and CMV serostatus were compiled together with the repertoire data. In a later genetic analysis, genome-wide SNP genotypes for about three fifths of the roughly 670 donors were used, and that subset was treated as a discovery cohort. Every repertoire in the discovery cohort had been generated on one and the same sequencing platform. Class I and class II HLA loci were covered by the typing at four-digit resolution. The number of typed donors differed by locus: roughly 629-640 for A, B, C, DRB1 and DQB1; approximately 520 for DQA1; around 580 for DPA1; and around 490 for DPB1. Because of strong linkage in the cohort, 5 or 6 DR-DQ haplotypes were treated as single units for association and clustering. Among about 400 genotyped donors of the cohort, an average of approximately 200,000 unique TCR beta nucleotide sequences was sequenced per donor, of which approximately 19% were non-productive.

Beyond this particular receptor, the publication reports: This cohort had only TCR beta chains sequenced, and the lack of alpha or paired-chain data limited which features could be detected. In a later analysis, several top co-occurrence clusters were reported to appear linked to parvovirus B19, influenza, CMV and Epstein-Barr virus. Because HLA typing was missing for some donors at each locus, association tests included only the typed subset. A cluster of highly shared sequence variants was judged likely to represent a technical artifact of the sequencing pipeline. A later analysis found that TCR association rates varied across HLA loci, with DRB1 alleles showing the most associated TCRs and HLA-C alleles the fewest. Because counts were too low, about 15 rarely observed V segments, including chromosome 9 orphons, were left out of the earlier analysis of 500 to 650 of the donors. A few of the identified cytomegalovirus-associated TCR beta chains were confirmed in vitro to be specific for cytomegalovirus antigens. The classifier was reported to diagnose cytomegalovirus status with high specificity and sensitivity in both the original cohort and the validation cohort. In an earlier analysis of fewer than 700 of the donors, most TCR beta V segments appeared in productive rearrangements about 87% or about 30% of the time, broadly matching IMGT annotations. Compared with equally common non-associated chains, HLA-associated TCR beta chains in a later analysis were more clonally expanded and had lower generation probabilities. Roughly uniform sequencing depth across donors was assumed in presence/absence analyses, although this assumption may not hold. A later genetic analysis associated a missense DCLRE1C variant with V-gene and J-gene trimming of TCR beta chains, and an independent cohort replicated the association. At a false discovery rate of 0.05, a later analysis linked some 18,000 TCR beta sequences to specific HLA alleles. A further reported finding was that TCR beta sequences accurately predicted the HLA-A and HLA-B alleles for most subjects in the first cohort. Strong co-occurrence of HLA alleles, especially DR and DQ, made assigning TCR associations to individual alleles difficult. In a later genetic analysis, fewer N-insertions in productive TCRs were reported among donors in an Asian-associated ancestry cluster than the roughly 700-donor mean. Because the 87-base-pair reads could not distinguish some IMGT-functional V segments, including TRBV6-2 and TRBV6-3, those segments were excluded. It was suggested by the authors that the approach could potentially be generalized to other disease states and immunological phenotypes. The only immune exposure information available for the cohort was CMV serostatus. While some public TCRs were present in many individuals, most TCR sequences turned up only very rarely across donors. Correlated functional status among segregating V segments might be attributable to linkage disequilibrium, but an unknown experimental factor could not be ruled out. A total of roughly 160 TCR beta chains were listed by the study as associated with cytomegalovirus. In a later analysis, most CMV-associated TCR beta chains were found to appear HLA-restricted, with HLA associations seemingly driven largely by CMV exposure.

CDR3 length: 13 amino acids, cysteine to phenylalanine. The only DNA kept is the CDR3, 39 bases in frame from the first base. Relative to germline, V is missing 8 bases and J is missing 5 bases, with 4 bases of the junction outside any gene match. Sequences SGHTA (CDR1) and FQGTGA (CDR2) are obtained from the germline V gene. The cohort comprised around 690 healthy bone marrow donors. All cohort members were sampled while nominally healthy, although unrecorded immune exposures were likely present. The donor was CMV seropositive and belonged to the group of 250 to 300 seropositive cohort members. Every donor gave a peripheral blood sample, and the peripheral blood mononuclear cells from that sample were used for TCR beta sequencing. Genomic DNA was extracted from the blood cell samples with the Qiagen DNeasy Blood Extraction Kit. Regarding this clone: What antigen it recognizes has not been identified. No base quality information exists; no much larger clone differs at one position.

Library generation was performed with the immunoSEQ multiplex PCR assay. A mixture of 60 forward primers for TCR Vbeta segments and 13 reverse primers for TCR Jbeta segments was used in the multiplex PCR. Amplification of the CDR3 region of rearranged TCR beta genes was performed with a multiplex PCR assay on genomic DNA. The amplified TCR beta libraries were sequenced on the Illumina HiSeq System as 87-base-pair reads. In the source study's methods: A later analysis tallied roughly 80 million unique TCR beta chains across the approximately 670 repertoires, and roughly 11 million of those chains were shared by two or more donors. To remove PCR and sequencing errors, raw reads were error-corrected and collapsed into unique sequences using a nearest-neighbor algorithm that merged closely related sequences. CDR3 sequences were aligned to IMGT reference sequences to assign V, D and J gene segments. Each retained sequence needed at least a six-nucleotide match to both a V gene segment and a J gene segment. A rearrangement counted as productive if the CDR3 had no stop codons and remained in frame with V and J, and every other rearrangement counted as non-productive. CDR3 was defined by IMGT convention, running from the second conserved V-encoded cysteine to the conserved J-encoded phenylalanine. The earlier analysis of a few hundred of the donors excluded any sequence lacking an unambiguous match to a single V gene segment. An earlier analysis of 500 to 600 of the donors classified V segments as functional when productive rearrangements were above 56.7% and as segregating when the standard deviation between donors was above 5%. A statistical classification framework was built to diagnose cytomegalovirus status from the catalog of TCR beta chain sequences. In a later analysis, V and J genes were assigned by comparing TCR nucleotide sequences against IMGT/GENE-DB human TR gene sequences. In a later analysis, CDR3 sequences and most-parsimonious VDJ recombination scenarios were assigned using the TCRdist pipeline. In a later analysis, every TCR beta chain was defined by the combination of its CDR3 amino acid sequence and its V-gene family, and reads without a unique V-gene family were dropped. To address suspected cross-contamination and a sequencing artifact, a later analysis removed approximately 590 highly shared, low-generation-probability nucleotide sequences. For each public chain, a later analysis derived a clonal expansion index from normalized ranks of inferred template counts within each repertoire. In a later analysis, generation probabilities were computed using a VDJ recombination model fitted to out-of-frame rearrangements, and the results were checked against IGoR. A later analysis scored TCR-TCR, TCR-HLA and TCR-CMV co-occurrence with hypergeometric tests, applying a repertoire-size bias correction to TCR pairs. To estimate false discovery rates, a later analysis permuted the HLA or CMV assignments 20 times. In a later analysis, co-occurring TCRs were grouped using DBSCAN, and TCRdist sequence similarity was added for clustering within HLA-allele-positive subsets. Repertoires with fewer than 30,000 or more than 120,000 public chains were left out of co-occurrence clustering, as were about five repertoires with anomalous nucleotide sharing. TCRdb provides this immuneACCESS table in a form limited to in-frame rearrangements. Some clones are lacking; in checked studies, under half of them reflect an unresolved V gene, and why the rest are absent is not known. The D gene and trimming were derived from the DNA, and the V and J assignments and clone size from that table. This sample gives about 83,000 clones in total; 60% to 85% of them show up just once. Almost 6% of the sample is in the top ten clones.

The chain is assembled from TRBV7-3 and TRBJ2-5; TRBD1 aligns with 11 central bases. This clonotype was obtained from a man aged 18 to 29 in good health and CMV-seropositive. The sample consisted of PBMCs. This receptor carries the CDR3 CASGQGASETQYF. The DNA reads TGTGCCAGCGGACAGGGGGCGAGCGAGACCCAGTACTTC.